The rows below give T cell receptor beta chains drawn from one sample of a study of blood T cells in healthy people across ages. TCRdb re-derived calls from the 5' RACE reads in MiXCR, one entry per CDR3 protein. Of 600,000 to 1,000,000 distinct CDR3 sequences in the sample, 25% were seen once. The same data also contributed to another study, on T cells of mothers and their children.

The material sequenced was blood. These receptors were collected from a boy aged 5-17 years in good health. Both conserved end residues are part of each CDR3. D genes are given only for firm matches. The size field is filled for only some rows; it gives once, few, many or a size class.

TRBJ2-3	.	TRBV6-5	few	TGTGCCAGCAGTTACTCGACCAGCGGTCCTAGCACAGATACGCAGTATTTT	CASSYSTSGPSTDTQYF
TRBJ2-5	.	TRBV2	.	TGTGCCAGCAGTGAAGCGGGAGTTCGTGAGACCCAGTACTTC	CASSEAGVRETQYF
TRBJ1-6	.	TRBV5-1	.	TGCGCCAGCAGCTTGACGGGACAAGGTCGTTCACCCCTCCACTTT	CASSLTGQGRSPLHF
TRBJ2-1	.	TRBV6-5	.	TGTGCCAGCAGTTACTACAGGGATGGGGAGCAGTTCTTC	CASSYYRDGEQFF
TRBJ2-5	.	TRBV12-3/TRBV12-4	few	TGTGCCAGCAGGTCACAGGGAATACGAGAGACCCAGTACTTC	CASRSQGIRETQYF
TRBJ2-4	.	TRBV7-2	.	TGTGCCAGCAGCCGGGTGGGCGGCACAGCCAAAAACATTCAGTACTTC	CASSRVGGTAKNIQYF
TRBJ1-3	.	TRBV18	.	TGTGCCAGCTCACCACCGGGGACGAGCTCTGGAAACACCATATATTTT	CASSPPGTSSGNTIYF
TRBJ2-2	.	TRBV5-4	.	TGTGCCAGCAGCTTGGTATCCAGTGCCGGCCGGGAGCTGTTTTTT	CASSLVSSAGRELFF
TRBJ1-2	.	TRBV7-9	.	TGTGCCAGCAGCGCAGGGGAGTTTGGCTACACCTTC	CASSAGEFGYTF
TRBJ1-1	.	TRBV6-6	.	TGTGCCAGCAGTTCGGCTAATATAAGGACTGAAGCTTTCTTT	CASSSANIRTEAFF
TRBJ2-3	.	TRBV25-1	.	TGTGCCAGCAGTGAATCAGGGGAGAACACAGATACGCAGTATTTT	CASSESGENTDTQYF
TRBJ2-1	.	TRBV20-1	.	TGCAGTGCTAGAGGAGACTCGCAGAGCTCCTACAATGAGCAGTTCTTC	CSARGDSQSSYNEQFF
TRBJ1-1	TRBD1	TRBV6-5	few	TGTGCCAGCAGTTCTGTGCTCAGGGGGCGAACTGAAGCTTTCTTT	CASSSVLRGRTEAFF
TRBJ2-1	TRBD2	TRBV7-9	few	TGTGCCAGCTTAAGCGGGATAAACAATGAGCAGTTCTTC	CASLSGINNEQFF
TRBJ1-2	TRBD1	TRBV7-2	.	TGTACTACAAAGGACAGGGATGGCTATGGCTACACCTTC	CTTKDRDGYGYTF
TRBJ2-1	TRBD2	TRBV7-3	.	TGTGCCAGCAGCAAGGCGGGGGGGAGCTCCTACAATGAGCAGTTCTTC	CASSKAGGSSYNEQFF
TRBJ2-7	.	TRBV6-5	few	TGTGCCAGCAGTTACTCATACTACAGGGCCACCTACGAGCAGTACTTC	CASSYSYYRATYEQYF
TRBJ2-1	.	TRBV28	.	TGTGCCAGCAGGCCCCAGGGAGACAATGAGCAGTTCTTC	CASRPQGDNEQFF
TRBJ1-2	.	TRBV20-1	.	TGCAGTGCTAAACGGGGGTCGGAGGGCTACACCTTC	CSAKRGSEGYTF
TRBJ2-2	.	TRBV7-9	.	TGTGCCAGCAGCCCAAGGGGGAGTTCGAACACCGGGGAGCTGTTTTTT	CASSPRGSSNTGELFF
TRBJ1-2	.	TRBV20-1	.	TGCAGTGCTAGAGTCCCCAGGTTCTTTGGCTACACCTTC	CSARVPRFFGYTF
TRBJ1-4	TRBD1	TRBV7-2	.	TGTGCCAGCAGCTTAGTTCGGGACAGGGCGGAAAAACTGTTTTTT	CASSLVRDRAEKLFF
TRBJ1-6	TRBD1	TRBV12-3/TRBV12-4	.	TGTGCCAGCAGGTACAGGGGGCGCGGATCACCCCTCCACTTT	CASRYRGRGSPLHF
TRBJ2-2	TRBD1	TRBV5-1	.	TGCGCCAGCAGCGTACGACAGGGGATCGGGGAGCTGTTTTTT	CASSVRQGIGELFF
TRBJ2-3	TRBD1	TRBV10-3	.	TGTGCCATCAGCGAAGAAGCCACAGGGGGTCCAGATACGCAGTATTTT	CAISEEATGGPDTQYF
TRBJ1-1	.	TRBV25-1	few	TGTGCCAGCAGTGAATCGAACGGCGAAGCTTTCTTT	CASSESNGEAFF
TRBJ2-7	TRBD2	TRBV5-6	few	TGTGCCAGCAGCTTGGGACAGCGGGGGAAGAACTACGAGCAGTACTTC	CASSLGQRGKNYEQYF
TRBJ1-6	TRBD1	TRBV20-1	.	TGCAGTGCTAGAGACCCGGGAAGACAGGGGCATTCACCCCTCCACTTT	CSARDPGRQGHSPLHF
TRBJ2-7	.	TRBV28	.	TGTGCCAGCAGCAAGATCTCCTACGAGCAGTACTTC	CASSKISYEQYF
TRBJ2-5	TRBD1	TRBV28	.	TGTGCCAGCAGTCGGCAGGGGGCGACGAGGGGACGAGAGGCCCAGTACTTC	CASSRQGATRGREAQYF
TRBJ2-7	TRBD1	TRBV20-1	few	TGCAGTGCGGAGACTCCGGGACAGGGCACCTACGAGCAGTACTTC	CSAETPGQGTYEQYF
TRBJ2-2	.	TRBV9	.	TGTGCCAGCAGCGTGGGAGGACTTACAAACACCAGGGAGCTGTTTTTT	CASSVGGLTNTRELFF
TRBJ2-2	.	TRBV4-2	.	TGTGCCAGCAGCCAAGATCGGGGAGGTTGGACCGGGGAGCTGTTTTTT	CASSQDRGGWTGELFF
TRBJ2-2	TRBD2	TRBV29-1	.	TGCAGCGTTGAGGCCAGCGGGAGAGAAACCGGGGAGTTGTTTTTT	CSVEASGRETGELFF
TRBJ1-1	.	TRBV9	few	TGTGCCAGCAGCGTAGCCAGAAACACTGAAGCTTTCTTT	CASSVARNTEAFF
TRBJ2-7	TRBD1	TRBV29-1	.	TGCAGCGTGGGGACAGGACTCGAGCAGTACTTC	CSVGTGLEQYF
TRBJ1-5	.	TRBV12-3/TRBV12-4	few	TGTGCCAGCAGTTTGGGGAGGACTTCCAATCAGCCCCAGCATTTT	CASSLGRTSNQPQHF
TRBJ1-4	.	TRBV12-3/TRBV12-4	few	TGTGCCAGCACCACAACTCGAGCAGAAAATGAAAAACTGTTTTTT	CASTTTRAENEKLFF
TRBJ1-5	.	TRBV4-3	few	TGCGCCAGCAGCCCCCGTACCAATCAGCCCCAGCATTTT	CASSPRTNQPQHF
TRBJ2-1	.	TRBV20-1	.	TGCAGTGCTTTAGAGCACGGGCAGTTCTTC	CSALEHGQFF
TRBJ1-3	.	TRBV3-1	.	TGTGCCAGCAGCCACGACATCATCAGGGGACGGGAGGCTGGAAACACCATATATTTT	CASSHDIIRGREAGNTIYF
TRBJ2-6	TRBD1	TRBV6-5	few	TGTGCCAGCAGTTACTTCCTTAGGGGGCGACGCGACTCTGGGGCCAACGTCCTGACTTTC	CASSYFLRGRRDSGANVLTF
TRBJ1-2	TRBD1	TRBV29-1	.	TGCAGCGTTGAAGCACAGGGGACAGACTATGGCTACACCTTC	CSVEAQGTDYGYTF
TRBJ2-5	.	TRBV27	few	TGTGCCAGCAGAAACGGAATTGAGCAGTACTTC	CASRNGIEQYF
TRBJ1-5	.	TRBV20-1	once	TGCAGTGCTAGAGAGAGAGGGACGATGAGAAATCAGCCCCAGCATTTT	CSARERGTMRNQPQHF
TRBJ1-1	.	TRBV12-3/TRBV12-4	few	TGTGCCAGCAGTTTACATACAACTGAAGCTTTCTTT	CASSLHTTEAFF
TRBJ2-1	.	TRBV20-1	.	TGCAGTGCTAGAGATCGGCTATCCCATAATGAGCAGTTCTTC	CSARDRLSHNEQFF
TRBJ1-4	.	TRBV7-8	.	TGTGCCAGCAGCTTAGGACTTTCTCCAACTAATGAAAAACTGTTTTTT	CASSLGLSPTNEKLFF
TRBJ1-2	TRBD1	TRBV28	few	TGTGCCAGCAGTTCCCCCCGCCTGGGACAGGCTGGCTACACCTTC	CASSSPRLGQAGYTF
TRBJ2-1	TRBD1	TRBV12-3/TRBV12-4	.	TGTGCCAGCCAACCGATCGGGACAGGGGGTAATGAGCAGTTCTTC	CASQPIGTGGNEQFF
TRBJ2-2	.	TRBV5-1	few	TGCGCCAGCAAGCTTGACCCCGGCAGCGGCACCGGGGAGCTGTTTTTT	CASKLDPGSGTGELFF
TRBJ2-6	.	TRBV20-1	.	TGCAGTGCAAGGGGTGTGGGTTCTGGGGCCAACGTCCTGACTTTC	CSARGVGSGANVLTF
TRBJ2-4	.	TRBV12-3/TRBV12-4	.	TGTGCCAGCAGTGCCCACAGGGTCCCCAAAAACATTCAGTACTTC	CASSAHRVPKNIQYF
TRBJ1-2	TRBD1	TRBV5-1	many	TGCGCCAGCAGCTCGGACAGGCGTTATGGCTACACCTTC	CASSSDRRYGYTF